The text below deals with one TCR beta chain. The antigen remains undetermined. Profiled with immunoSEQ multiplex PCR; TCRdb holds only in-frame clones, not every one. The sample lists about 84,000 clones, around 94% seen once, with roughly 11% in the top ten. The record originates from a study of OX40 agonist ivuxolimab in advanced cancers. Study background: Patients took ivuxolimab, an agonistic anti-OX40 (CD134) antibody. Study findings and constraints: Nonresponders, in some cases, also had low normalized T-cell clonal expansion. Average numbers of expanded clones were greater in CD8+ T cells than in CD4+.

Trimming took off 1 base at V and 0 bases at J, with 5 bases between the two ends. CDR3 length: 15 residues. The germline gives CDR1 SGDLS, CDR2 YYNGEE. The source was CD4+ or CD8+ T cells sorted from blood, collected in a trial of the OX40 agonist ivuxolimab. This clonotype was sampled from an adult with an advanced solid tumor such as melanoma, head and neck, liver or kidney cancer. This chain links TRBV9 with TRBJ2-6; no clear D gene. CDR3 DNA: TGTGCCAGCAGCGTATTTAACTCTGGGGCCAACGTCCTGACTTTC. It is translated as CASSVFNSGANVLTF.